The 28 T cell receptor beta chains below come from one sample, sequenced in a study. Treg sorting used a CD4+CD25+CD127-/low gate. MiXCR was run by TCRdb on the 5' RACE reads, yielding one entry per CDR3 protein. The sample shows tens of thousands of distinct CDR3 sequences, under 25% of them seen only once. Sequenced sample: Tregs sorted from blood. The receptors originated from a female donor with breast cancer.

The rearrangement joins TRBV9 to TRBJ2-2, with a tentative D call TRBD2 (7 bases). CDR1 is SGDLS and CDR2 is YYNGEE in the germline V gene. Trimming took 3 bases from V and 5 from J, leaving 17 bases between them. The CDR3 loop spans 16 amino acids. The CDR3 is CASSAQGQGGTGELFF. As DNA, the CDR3 is TGTGCCAGCAGCGCCCAGGGGCAGGGAGGGACCGGGGAGCTGTTTTTT.

With regard to this clonotype: Relative to the germline gene, one junction end is altered; a read error may explain this. V is TRBV7-3 and J is TRBJ2-1; TRBD1 matches at 8 bases. The CDR3 loop spans 15 amino acids. Germline lookup yields CDR1 SGHTA and CDR2 FQGTGA. CDR3 DNA sequence: TGTGCCGGCAGCCCTAGGCAGGGGGCCGTCGATGAGCAGTTCTTC. Its translation is CAGSPRQGAVDEQFF.

The CDR3, as DNA: TGTGCCAGCAGCCGAAGGACGCATGGGCAGGGGGGCACCGGGGAGCTGTTTTTT. The encoded protein is CASSRRTHGQGGTGELFF. The genes are TRBV7-6 and TRBJ2-2, with D maybe TRBD1 (7 bases). The CDR3 has 18 residues. V was cut by 5 bases and J by 4 bases, with 23 bases left in between. CDR1 and CDR2 from the germline V gene are SGHVS and FNYEAQ.

This sequence joins TRBV10-3 and TRBJ2-1; 10 nucleotides agree with TRBD1. This CDR3 is 14 amino acids long. Germline-derived CDR1 and CDR2 are ENHRY and SYGVKD. Trimming at V came to 8 bases and at J to 6 bases, leaving 7 bases not matched to a gene. This chain's CDR3 is CAIVAGTGVNEQFF. DNA for the CDR3: TGTGCCATCGTCGCCGGGACAGGGGTCAATGAGCAGTTCTTC.

In regard to this clonotype: A much larger clonotype is one base distant, so this may be a read error. V gene TRBV28 combines with J gene TRBJ1-3, with 7 bases lining up with TRBD1. Germline V lookup: CDR1 MDHEN, CDR2 SYDVKM. The CDR3 extends over 15 amino acids. Here the CDR3 reads CASTVDRSSGNAIYF. CDR3 coding DNA: TGTGCCAGCACCGTGGACAGGAGCTCTGGAAACGCCATATATTTT.

The chain uses TRBV9 and TRBJ1-1, with D hard to call. Germline CDR1 and CDR2: SGDLS and YYNGEE. The CDR3 runs to 14 residues. V gave up 0 bases and J gave up 3 bases, with 9 bases separating them. CDR3: CASSVEQADTEAFF. CDR3 nucleotides: TGTGCCAGCAGCGTAGAGCAGGCCGACACTGAAGCTTTCTTT. Combining the CDR3 with reference TRBV9 and TRBJ1-1 gives the whole variable domain DSGVTQTPKHLITATGQRVTLRCSPRSGDLSVYWYQQSLDQGLQFLIQYYNGEERAKGNILERFSAQQFPDLHSELNLSSLELGDSALYFCASSVEQADTEAFFGQGTRLTVV.

Worth noting for this clonotype: An end of the junction differs from the germline gene, which may be a read error. This chain links TRBV7-9 with TRBJ2-7; 9 nucleotides line up with TRBD1. Germline lookup yields CDR1 SEHNR and CDR2 FQNEAQ (reference sequence). The CDR3 has 14 residues. The CDR3 here is CASGLTGGVYEQYF. Here the CDR3 DNA reads TGTGCCAGCGGCTTAACAGGGGGCGTCTACGAGCAGTACTTC.

Worth noting for this clonotype: Since a much larger clone is just one base distant, this may be a read error. This chain joins TRBV7-9 and TRBJ2-7, with D perhaps matching TRBD2 (6 bases). Per germline, CDR1 SEHNR and CDR2 FQNEAQ (reference sequence). The CDR3 is 13 amino acids. This CDR3 is CASTTSPVVRQHF. CDR3 coding DNA: TGTGCCAGCACCACTAGCCCTGTGGTTCGGCAGCACTTC.

Regarding this clonotype: Germline and junction disagree at one end, which may indicate a read error. The chain carries TRBV4-2 and TRBJ2-7; D is tentatively TRBD1 or TRBD2 (5 bases each). Germline V lookup: CDR1 LGHNA, CDR2 YNFKEQ. The CDR3 is 13 residues long. The CDR3 loop reads CASSQGLSGTPFF. Written as DNA, the CDR3 is TGTGCCAGCAGCCAAGGGCTTTCCGGGACCCCCTTCTTC.

This clonotype was detected a few times. The chain has TRBV5-6 and TRBJ1-2, with D unclear. This CDR3 is built from 16 residues. CDR1 SGHDT and CDR2 YYEEEE come from the germline V gene. V lost 0 bases and J 4 bases, leaving 16 bases between the germline ends. The CDR3 coding sequence is TGTGCCAGCAGCTTGGGACCGGAACTCGGGGTCTATGGCTACACCTTC. Amino acid sequence: CASSLGPELGVYGYTF.

V gene TRBV27 combines with J gene TRBJ2-1; TRBD2 aligns across 11 bases. The CDR3 sequence is 15 residues long. Trimming removed 1 base from V and 8 bases from J; junction bases left unmatched: 4. Germline CDR1 reads MNHEY; CDR2 reads SMNVEV (reference sequence). CDR3 amino acids: CASSLWLAGGYEQFF. The CDR3 DNA reads TGTGCCAGCAGTTTATGGCTAGCGGGAGGATATGAGCAGTTCTTC.

Many counts were recorded for this clonotype. The chain carries TRBV29-1 and TRBJ1-1; D uncertain. This CDR3 has 12 residues. In germline, CDR1 is SQVTM, CDR2 ANQGSEA. Trimming stripped 7 bases from V and 6 bases from J, with 15 bases between. The CDR3 DNA sequence: TGCAGCGGATCGGACGAATTCCCTGAAGCTTTCTTT. Protein product: CSGSDEFPEAFF.

This clonotype was seen a few times. J is TRBJ2-5 and V is TRBV4-2; 8 bases are a match to TRBD2. This CDR3 is 17 amino acids long. V dropped 1 base and J dropped 0; count of bases not matched to a gene: 7. Germline CDR1 LGHNA, CDR2 YNFKEQ. CDR3 sequence (DNA): TGTGCCAGCAGCCAAGGGGGGCTAGCGGGCGACCAAGAGACCCAGTACTTC. The encoded protein is CASSQGGLAGDQETQYF.

This clonotype was observed a handful of times. This chain uses TRBV3-1 with TRBJ1-1, with D unclear. Trimming took off 2 bases at V and 3 bases at J, with 19 bases between the two ends. The CDR3 runs 17 residues. Germline CDR1 LGHDT, CDR2 YNNKEL (reference sequence). CDR3 sequence reads: CASSQPPSWDVDTEAFF. CDR3 bases: TGTGCCAGCAGCCAACCCCCCTCTTGGGATGTTGACACTGAAGCTTTCTTT.

This clonotype was seen at least ten times. The J gene is TRBJ2-1, the V gene TRBV6-5; 13 bases line up with TRBD2. This CDR3 has 17 residues. Germline CDR1 reads MNHEY; CDR2 reads SVGAGI. The junction had 6 bases not matched to a gene; V was cut back by 2 bases and J by 5 bases. Here the CDR3 reads CASSYTGTSGADNEQFF. In DNA form, the CDR3 reads TGTGCCAGCAGTTACACGGGGACTAGCGGGGCAGACAATGAGCAGTTCTTC.

The rearrangement links TRBV7-3 to TRBJ2-1; no definite D call. Germline V lookup: CDR1 SGHTA, CDR2 FQGTGA. The length of the CDR3 is 16 residues. V gave up 1 base and J gave up 9 bases, with 19 bases separating them. The CDR3: CASSLNPMDPPPEQFF. The CDR3 nucleotides are TGTGCCAGCAGCTTAAATCCCATGGACCCGCCGCCTGAGCAGTTCTTC.

The chain combines TRBV28 with TRBJ2-7; possibly TRBD2 for D (7 bases). The length of the CDR3 is 16 residues. Deletions cut 4 bases from V and 2 bases from J, with 18 bases between. CDR1 and CDR2 from the germline V gene are MDHEN and SYDVKM. The CDR3 reads CASSSPPGRGTYEQYF. CDR3 coding DNA: TGTGCCAGCAGTTCCCCTCCGGGGAGGGGGACCTACGAGCAGTACTTC.

As regards this clonotype: A much larger clone lies one base from this, so it may be a read error. The rearrangement joins TRBV5-4 to TRBJ2-5; unclear D gene. The ends were cut back, 0 bases at V and 1 base at J, with 1 base in the middle. This CDR3 is built from 12 residues. CDR1 SGHNT and CDR2 YYREEE come from the germline V gene (reference sequence). The chain's CDR3 is CASSLAQETQYF. CDR3 DNA: TGTGCCAGCAGCTTGGCCCAAGAGACCCAGTACTTC.

J is TRBJ2-1 and V is TRBV4-1; the match to TRBD1 covers 7 bases. Per the germline V gene, CDR1 is MGHRA and CDR2 is YSYEKL. The ends lost 2 bases at V and 8 bases at J; junction bases unmatched: 6. CDR3 length: 14 amino acids. In DNA form, the CDR3 reads TGCGCCAGCAGCCAACCCGACAGGGACCATGAGCAGTTCTTC. This codes for CASSQPDRDHEQFF.

This clonotype came up many times. In DNA, the CDR3 is TGTGCCTGGAGTCTTAGTATGAACACTGAAGCTTTCTTT. It encodes CAWSLSMNTEAFF. The V gene is TRBV30, the J gene TRBJ1-1, with D hard to call. The germline V gene encodes CDR1 GTSNPN and CDR2 SVGIG (reference sequence). Trimming shortened V by 2 bases and J by 0 bases, and 7 bases separated the two germline ends. The CDR3 has 13 residues.

The rearrangement joins TRBV3-1 to TRBJ1-1; D call uncertain. This CDR3 spans 16 amino acids. Germline V gives CDR1 LGHDT, CDR2 YNNKEL (reference sequence). Trimming took 0 bases from V and 5 from J, leaving 16 bases between them. CDR3 DNA sequence: TGTGCCAGCAGCCAAGATCTTGGGAGGAGTGAAACTGAAGCTTTCTTT. Its protein is CASSQDLGRSETEAFF. Together with reference TRBV3-1 and TRBJ1-1, the CDR3 gives the full variable domain: DTAVSQTPKYLVTQMGNDKSIKCEQNLGHDTMYWYKQDSKKFLKIMFSYNNKELIINETVPNRFSPKSPDKAHLNLHINSLELGDSAVYFCASSQDLGRSETEAFFGQGTRLTVV.

J is TRBJ2-2 and V is TRBV7-9; D ambiguous. Germline V gene lookup returns CDR1 SEHNR and CDR2 FQNEAQ (reference sequence). Trimming removed 1 base at V and 6 bases at J, with 9 bases between. The length of the CDR3 is 14 residues. The CDR3 nucleotides read TGTGCCAGCAGCTTAGTAGTGGGTGCCGGGGAGCTGTTTTTT. Translation: CASSLVVGAGELFF.

The chain employs TRBV5-4 and TRBJ2-5; 11 bases fit TRBD2. The ends lost 4 bases at V and 5 bases at J; junction bases unmatched: 4. CDR3 length: 14 residues. CDR1 SGHNT and CDR2 YYREEE come from the germline V gene (reference sequence). This chain's CDR3 is CASSITSGSETQYF. The CDR3 DNA reads TGTGCCAGCAGCATAACTAGCGGGAGTGAGACCCAGTACTTC.

This clonotype has a count of ten or more. J is TRBJ2-7 and V is TRBV10-3; D may be TRBD1 (5 bases). V lost 5 bases to trimming and J lost 2 bases, with 13 bases between them. There are 14 residues in the CDR3. Germline CDR1 is ENHRY and CDR2 is SYGVKD. The CDR3 spells CAISPDSETYEQYF. CDR3 in DNA: TGTGCCATCAGTCCAGACAGTGAGACCTACGAGCAGTACTTC.

Comments on this clonotype: Just one base apart from a much larger clone, this may be a read error. The CDR3 coding sequence is TGTGCCGGCAGTTTGGCGGGAGTCACAGATACGCAGTATTTT. Translating gives CAGSLAGVTDTQYF. The V and J genes are TRBV28 and TRBJ2-3; 7 bases line up with TRBD2. The germline CDR1 and CDR2 sequences are MDHEN and SYDVKM. The CDR3 is 14 residues long.

This clonotype was seen a single time. A much larger clone differs by one base, so this may be a read error. This chain links TRBV12-3 or TRBV12-4 with TRBJ2-2; D may be TRBD2 (6 bases). This CDR3 has 15 residues. The CDR3 loop is CASSLFGGNTGEPFF. The CDR3, as DNA: TGTGCCAGCAGTTTATTCGGGGGTAACACCGGGGAGCCGTTTTTT.

The CDR3 coding sequence is TGTGCCAGCAGCACGGGACCCCCGGGCCATACCGGGGAGCTGTTTTTT. It is translated as CASSTGPPGHTGELFF. The V call is TRBV11-2, the J call TRBJ2-2; D is perhaps TRBD1 or TRBD2 (5 bases each). Trimming took off 5 bases at V and 5 bases at J, with 18 bases between the two ends. CDR3 length: 16 amino acids. CDR1 and CDR2 (germline): SGHAT, FQNNGV.

Sample share makes this clonotype medium-sized. The rearrangement joins TRBV4-1 to TRBJ1-2; D not certain. The CDR3 sequence is 16 residues long. The germline V gene encodes CDR1 MGHRA and CDR2 YSYEKL. V lost 2 bases to trimming and J lost 0 bases, with 13 bases between them. CDR3 sequence: CASSQQTRKTNYGYTF. Here the CDR3 DNA reads TGCGCCAGCAGCCAACAAACCCGGAAAACTAACTATGGCTACACCTTC.